A single sample gave rise to the 19 T cell receptor beta chains below, sequenced in a study of identifying expanded T cells in peripheral blood. TCRdb's copy holds only in-frame clones and misses some; the assay was immunoSEQ multiplex PCR. The sample holds about 85,000 clones, more than 70% seen once. Material for sequencing was blood. These receptors all come from a person aged 18-69 years in good health.

This clone has only one observation. The chain links TRBV27 to TRBJ2-7; D is undetermined. The V end was cut by 4 bases, the J end by 2 bases, with 6 bases between. CDR3 length: 12 residues. Germline V gives CDR1 MNHEY, CDR2 SMNVEV (reference sequence). This CDR3 reads CASSYGPYEQYF. The DNA for the CDR3 is TGTGCCAGCAGTTACGGCCCCTACGAGCAGTACTTC.

J is TRBJ1-1 and V is TRBV9; D uncertain. CDR1 is SGDLS, CDR2 YYNGEE, per germline. Trimming removed 1 base from V and 7 bases from J, with 14 bases in between. The CDR3 sequence is 14 residues long. The CDR3 loop reads CASSVWEESNEAFF. The CDR3 DNA follows: TGTGCCAGCAGCGTATGGGAGGAATCGAATGAAGCTTTCTTT.

V and J are TRBV11-2 and TRBJ2-4, with D possibly being TRBD1 (6 bases). Trimming stripped 4 bases from V and 6 bases from J, with 13 bases between. The CDR3 spans 14 residues. From germline, CDR1 is SGHAT and CDR2 FQNNGV. Written as DNA, the CDR3 is TGTGCCAGCAGCTCGACAGGAAGAATAAACATTCAGTACTTC. It encodes CASSSTGRINIQYF.

This clone was counted a single time. The CDR3 spells CASSQDAQPWYEQYF. CDR3 DNA: TGCGCCAGCAGCCAAGACGCACAGCCGTGGTACGAGCAGTACTTC. V is TRBV4-1 and J is TRBJ2-7, with D unresolved. The CDR3 is 15 amino acids. Germline loops: CDR1 MGHRA, CDR2 YSYEKL. V lost 0 bases and J 4 bases, leaving 13 bases between the germline ends.

V gene TRBV30 combines with J gene TRBJ1-2; D not certain. The CDR3 extends over 14 amino acids. Germline assignment: CDR1 GTSNPN and CDR2 SVGIG (reference sequence). Trimming removed 2 bases from V and 2 bases from J, with 12 bases in between. The CDR3 protein is CAWSRGPRNYGYTF. The CDR3 DNA reads TGTGCCTGGAGTCGCGGTCCCCGGAACTATGGCTACACCTTC. The full variable domain, completed using reference TRBV30 and TRBJ1-2, is SQTIHQWPATLVQPVGSPLSLECTVEGTSNPNLYWYRQAAGRGLQLLFYSVGIGQISSEVPQNLSASRPQDRQFILSSKKLLLSDSGFYLCAWSRGPRNYGYTFGSGTRLTVV.

The V and J genes are TRBV19 and TRBJ1-5; D might be TRBD1 (6 bases). CDR3 length: 15 amino acids. Germline V gives CDR1 LNHDA, CDR2 SQIVND (reference sequence). The germline V and J ends were trimmed by 6 bases and 2 bases, with 14 bases remaining between them. CDR3 amino acids: CASSHPAGGNQPQHF. CDR3 nucleotide sequence: TGTGCCAGTAGCCACCCGGCAGGGGGCAATCAGCCCCAGCATTTT. Filled out from reference TRBV19 and TRBJ1-5, the complete variable domain reads DGGITQSPKYLFRKEGQNVTLSCEQNLNHDAMYWYRQDPGQGLRLIYYSQIVNDFQKGDIAEGYSVSREKKESFPLTVTSAQKNPTAFYLCASSHPAGGNQPQHFGDGTRLSIL.

J is TRBJ2-1 and V is TRBV7-2, with 11 bases aligning to TRBD2. Germline V gene sequence: CDR1 SGHTA, CDR2 FQGNSA. Trimming removed 5 bases from V and 7 bases from J; junction bases left unmatched: 7. The CDR3 runs 15 residues. The CDR3 nucleotides are TGTGCCAGCAGCCTGACTAGCGGGGTAGGAAATGAGCAGTTCTTC. This gives the protein CASSLTSGVGNEQFF.

V and J are TRBV4-3 and TRBJ2-2, with 7 bases matching TRBD2. The CDR3 contains 17 residues. With 4 bases clipped from V and 4 bases from J, the junction kept 12 bases outside the gene matches. From germline, CDR1 is LGHNA and CDR2 YSLEER. As DNA, the CDR3 is TGCGCCAGCAGCCCCGTGCTGGGACTAACTTTCACCGGGGAGCTGTTTTTT. Encoded protein: CASSPVLGLTFTGELFF.

V gene TRBV19 combines with J gene TRBJ2-7, with 9 bases aligning to TRBD1. The J segment lost 0 bases and the V segment lost 5 bases, leaving 5 bases of the junction unmatched. Per germline, CDR1 LNHDA and CDR2 SQIVND (reference sequence). The CDR3 consists of 15 residues. In DNA form, the CDR3 reads TGTGCCAGTAGTTCTGGACAGGGGTCCTCCTACGAGCAGTACTTC. It translates to CASSSGQGSSYEQYF.

V and J are TRBV10-3 and TRBJ2-7; 7 nucleotides match TRBD2. Losses at the gene ends were 6 bases for V and 3 bases for J; bases not matched to a gene: 11. CDR1 is ENHRY and CDR2 is SYGVKD in the germline V gene. The CDR3 extends over 15 amino acids. For the CDR3, the DNA is TGTGCCATCAGGCCGGCTAGCGGAGGTAACTACGAGCAGTACTTC. It encodes CAIRPASGGNYEQYF.

V gene TRBV6-5 combines with J gene TRBJ1-3; no clear D. Germline loops: CDR1 MNHEY, CDR2 SVGAGI. Trimming removed 7 bases from V and 4 bases from J, with 5 bases in between. CDR3 length equals 11 residues. CDR3 DNA sequence: TGTGCCAGCACCACGGGAAACACCATATATTTT. Encoded protein: CASTTGNTIYF.

The chain has TRBV4-3 and TRBJ1-3, with D uncertain. CDR3 size: 15 residues. Germline CDR1 and CDR2: LGHNA and YSLEER. Trimming removed 1 base at V and 1 base at J, with 8 bases between. Here the CDR3 DNA reads TGCGCCAGCAGCCAAGCAACGGGGTCTGGAAACACCATATATTTT. It codes for CASSQATGSGNTIYF.

This clone appeared once. The same CDR3 can be traced to other DNA sequences in this sample. The V call is TRBV28, the J call TRBJ1-4; D unresolved. Trimming pared 3 bases from V and 8 bases from J, leaving 7 bases between. CDR1 and CDR2 from the germline V gene are MDHEN and SYDVKM. The CDR3 length is 12 residues. The CDR3 DNA reads as TGTGCCAGCAGTTTGTCGGGAGAAAAACTGTTTTTT. Translated: CASSLSGEKLFF.

The gene calls are TRBV19 and TRBJ1-6; weak D call: TRBD1 (6 bases). V shed 6 bases and J shed 0 bases, with 18 bases lying between them. The CDR3 consists of 18 residues. The germline gives CDR1 LNHDA, CDR2 SQIVND (reference sequence). CDR3 sequence: CASSPRRRGGSYNSPLHF. The CDR3, as DNA: TGTGCCAGTAGCCCGCGCAGGAGAGGGGGCTCCTATAATTCACCCCTCCACTTT.

In DNA form, the CDR3 reads TGTGCCAGCAGTGACAGGGGAGGAAGCTCTGAAGCTTTCTTT. This translates into CASSDRGGSSEAFF. This chain connects TRBV6-5 to TRBJ1-1; TRBD1 matches 8 bases. The V gene end was trimmed by 5 bases and the J gene end by 6 bases; junction bases not matched to a gene: 8. This CDR3 region has 14 residues. Germline V lookup: CDR1 MNHEY, CDR2 SVGAGI.

This CDR3 is CASSLRTGGPGELFF. The CDR3 DNA reads TGTGCCAGCAGCCTGCGGACAGGTGGTCCCGGGGAGCTGTTTTTT. This chain links TRBV7-9 with TRBJ2-2; 7 nucleotides match TRBD1. This CDR3 contains 15 residues. Germline trimming cut 5 bases from V and 6 bases from J; bases unmatched to any gene: 9. Germline CDR1 and CDR2: SEHNR and FQNEAQ (reference sequence).

The gene calls are TRBV7-2 and TRBJ2-2; TRBD1 matches 7 bases. This CDR3 region has 15 residues. Unmatched junction bases numbered 10, after V lost 6 bases and J lost 6 bases. The V gene's germline CDR1 is SGHTA and CDR2 FQGNSA. The CDR3 DNA reads TGTGCCAGCAGTTTGCAACCGGGACAGCCCGGGGAGCTGTTTTTT. Its translation is CASSLQPGQPGELFF.

This sequence joins TRBV19 and TRBJ2-2; D perhaps matches TRBD2 (5 bases). CDR1 LNHDA and CDR2 SQIVND come from the germline V gene (reference sequence). The CDR3 sequence is 15 residues long. The ends were cut back, 5 bases at V and 6 bases at J, with 16 bases in the middle. CDR3: CASSPHPTSPGELFF. CDR3 DNA: TGTGCCAGTAGTCCCCACCCAACTAGTCCCGGGGAGCTGTTTTTT.

This chain links TRBV19 with TRBJ1-1; D is uncertain. This CDR3 has 13 amino acids. The germline CDR1 and CDR2 sequences are LNHDA and SQIVND (reference sequence). The germline V and J ends were trimmed by 9 bases and 5 bases, with 16 bases remaining between them. The CDR3 region is CASAKVMRTEAFF. CDR3 sequence (DNA): TGTGCCAGCGCCAAGGTCATGAGGACTGAAGCTTTCTTT.